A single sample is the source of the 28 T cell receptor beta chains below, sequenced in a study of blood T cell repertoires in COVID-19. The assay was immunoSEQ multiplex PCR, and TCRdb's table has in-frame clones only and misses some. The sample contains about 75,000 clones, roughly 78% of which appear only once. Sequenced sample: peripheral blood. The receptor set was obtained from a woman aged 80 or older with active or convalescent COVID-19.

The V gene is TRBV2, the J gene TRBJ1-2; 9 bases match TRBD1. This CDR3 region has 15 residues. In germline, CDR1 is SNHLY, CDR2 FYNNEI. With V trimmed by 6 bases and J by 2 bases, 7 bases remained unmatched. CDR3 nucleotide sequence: TGTGCCAGCAGGTCGGGACAGGGTAGCAACTATGGCTACACCTTC. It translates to CASRSGQGSNYGYTF.

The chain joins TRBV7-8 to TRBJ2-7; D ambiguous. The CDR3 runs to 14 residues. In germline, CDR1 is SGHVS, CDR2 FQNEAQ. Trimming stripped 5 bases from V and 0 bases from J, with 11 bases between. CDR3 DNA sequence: TGTGCCAGCAGCCACTATGAGAGCTCCTACGAGCAGTACTTC. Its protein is CASSHYESSYEQYF.

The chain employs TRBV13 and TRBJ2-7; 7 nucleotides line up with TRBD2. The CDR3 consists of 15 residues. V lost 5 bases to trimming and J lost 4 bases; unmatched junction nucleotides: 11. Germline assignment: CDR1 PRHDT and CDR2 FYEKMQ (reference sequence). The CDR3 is CASSPGLVASYEQYF. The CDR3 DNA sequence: TGTGCCAGCAGCCCCGGACTAGTCGCATCTTACGAGCAGTACTTC.

CDR3: CASSLGGRAGQETQYF. CDR3 in DNA: TGTGCCAGCAGCTTAGGCGGGAGGGCTGGGCAAGAGACCCAGTACTTC. V usage is TRBV7-2 and J usage is TRBJ2-5; the match to TRBD2 covers 9 bases. The CDR3 spans 16 residues. J lost 2 bases, V lost 1 base, and 5 bases had no gene match. Per germline, CDR1 SGHTA and CDR2 FQGNSA.

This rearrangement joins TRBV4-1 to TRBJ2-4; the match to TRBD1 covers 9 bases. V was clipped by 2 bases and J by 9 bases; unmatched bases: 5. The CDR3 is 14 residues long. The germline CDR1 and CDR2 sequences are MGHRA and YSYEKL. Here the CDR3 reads CASSQRDRESIQYF. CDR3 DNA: TGCGCCAGCAGCCAACGGGACAGGGAGAGCATTCAGTACTTC.

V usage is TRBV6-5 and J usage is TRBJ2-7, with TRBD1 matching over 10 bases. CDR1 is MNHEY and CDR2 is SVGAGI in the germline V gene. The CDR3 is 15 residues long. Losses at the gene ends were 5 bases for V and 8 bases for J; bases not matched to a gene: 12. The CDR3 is CASSRPRGQGSKQYF. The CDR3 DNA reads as TGTGCCAGCAGTCGACCGCGGGGACAGGGGTCAAAGCAGTACTTC.

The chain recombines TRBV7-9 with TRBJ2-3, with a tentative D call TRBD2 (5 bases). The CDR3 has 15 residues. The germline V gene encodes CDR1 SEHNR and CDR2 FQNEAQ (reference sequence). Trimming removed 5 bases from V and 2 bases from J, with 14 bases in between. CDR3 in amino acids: CASSLLSANTDTQYF. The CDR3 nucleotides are TGTGCCAGCAGCCTTCTTAGCGCCAACACAGATACGCAGTATTTT. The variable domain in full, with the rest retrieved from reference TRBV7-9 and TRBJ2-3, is DTGVSQNPRHKITKRGQNVTFRCDPISEHNRLYWYRQTLGQGPEFLTYFQNEAQLEKSRLLSDRFSAERPKGSFSTLEIQRTEQGDSAMYLCASSLLSANTDTQYFGPGTRLTVL.

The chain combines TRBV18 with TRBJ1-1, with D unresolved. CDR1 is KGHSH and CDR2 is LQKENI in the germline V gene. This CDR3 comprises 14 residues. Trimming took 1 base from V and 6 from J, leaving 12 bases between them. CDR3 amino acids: CASSPQHGDAEAFF. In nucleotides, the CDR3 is TGTGCCAGCTCACCACAACACGGGGATGCTGAAGCTTTCTTT.

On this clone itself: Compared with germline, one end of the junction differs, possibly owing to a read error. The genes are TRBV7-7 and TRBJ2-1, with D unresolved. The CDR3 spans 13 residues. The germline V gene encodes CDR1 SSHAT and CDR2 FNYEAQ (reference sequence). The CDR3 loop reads CASSSRNEYEQFF. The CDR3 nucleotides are TGTGCTAGCAGCTCGCGGAATGAATATGAGCAGTTCTTC.

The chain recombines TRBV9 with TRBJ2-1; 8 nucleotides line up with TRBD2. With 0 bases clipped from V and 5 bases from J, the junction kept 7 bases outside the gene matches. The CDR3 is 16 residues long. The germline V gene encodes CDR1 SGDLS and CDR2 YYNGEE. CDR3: CASSVVPGGINNEQFF. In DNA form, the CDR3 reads TGTGCCAGCAGCGTAGTTCCGGGAGGGATTAACAATGAGCAGTTCTTC.

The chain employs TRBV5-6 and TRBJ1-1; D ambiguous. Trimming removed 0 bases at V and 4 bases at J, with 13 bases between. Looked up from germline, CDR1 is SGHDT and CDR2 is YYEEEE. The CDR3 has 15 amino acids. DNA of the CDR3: TGTGCCAGCAGCTTGGTTCAGGCGATGGGCACTGAAGCTTTCTTT. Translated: CASSLVQAMGTEAFF.

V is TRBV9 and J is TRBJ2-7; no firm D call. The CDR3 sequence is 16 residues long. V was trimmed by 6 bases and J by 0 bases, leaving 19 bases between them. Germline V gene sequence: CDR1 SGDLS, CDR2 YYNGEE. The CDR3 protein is CASIPSISPISYEQYF. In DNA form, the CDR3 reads TGTGCCAGCATCCCGAGTATTAGCCCGATCTCCTACGAGCAGTACTTC. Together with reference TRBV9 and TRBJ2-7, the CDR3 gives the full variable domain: DSGVTQTPKHLITATGQRVTLRCSPRSGDLSVYWYQQSLDQGLQFLIQYYNGEERAKGNILERFSAQQFPDLHSELNLSSLELGDSALYFCASIPSISPISYEQYFGPGTRLTVT.

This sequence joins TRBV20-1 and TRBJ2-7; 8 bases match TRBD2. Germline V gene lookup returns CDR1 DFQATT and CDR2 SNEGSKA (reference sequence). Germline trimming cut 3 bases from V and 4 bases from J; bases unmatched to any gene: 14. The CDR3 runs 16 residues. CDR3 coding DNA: TGCAGTGCTAGTGGTTATACTAGCGGACTGATTTACGAGCAGTACTTC. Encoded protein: CSASGYTSGLIYEQYF.

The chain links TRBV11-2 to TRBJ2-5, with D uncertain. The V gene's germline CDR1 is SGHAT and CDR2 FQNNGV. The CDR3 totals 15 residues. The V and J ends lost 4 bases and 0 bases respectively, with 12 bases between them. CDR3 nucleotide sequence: TGTGCCAGCAGCTCCTCGGGTTATGACCAAGAGACCCAGTACTTC. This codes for CASSSSGYDQETQYF. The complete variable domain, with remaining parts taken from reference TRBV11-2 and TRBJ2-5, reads EAGVAQSPRYKIIEKRQSVAFWCNPISGHATLYWYQQILGQGPKLLIQFQNNGVVDDSQLPKDRFSAERLKGVDSTLKIQPAKLEDSAVYLCASSSSGYDQETQYFGPGTRLLVL.

CDR3 loop: CASSLNRNTEAFF. CDR3 nucleotide sequence: TGTGCCAGCAGCTTAAACAGGAACACTGAAGCTTTCTTT. The chain carries TRBV7-2 and TRBJ1-1; the D is unclear. V was pared by 2 bases and J by 1 base, with 5 bases between. Germline CDR1 reads SGHTA; CDR2 reads FQGNSA. The CDR3 is 13 residues long. Full variable domain (remainder filled in from reference TRBV7-2 and TRBJ1-1): GAGVSQSPSNKVTEKGKDVELRCDPISGHTALYWYRQSLGQGLEFLIYFQGNSAPDKSGLPSDRFSAERTGGSVSTLTIQRTQQEDSAVYLCASSLNRNTEAFFGQGTRLTVV.

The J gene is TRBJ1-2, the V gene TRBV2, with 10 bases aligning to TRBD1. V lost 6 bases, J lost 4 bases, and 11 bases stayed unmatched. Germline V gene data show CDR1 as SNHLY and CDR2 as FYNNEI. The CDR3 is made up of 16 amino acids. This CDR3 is CASRLRDRGFGYGYTF. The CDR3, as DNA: TGTGCCAGCAGACTCCGGGACAGGGGTTTTGGCTATGGCTACACCTTC.

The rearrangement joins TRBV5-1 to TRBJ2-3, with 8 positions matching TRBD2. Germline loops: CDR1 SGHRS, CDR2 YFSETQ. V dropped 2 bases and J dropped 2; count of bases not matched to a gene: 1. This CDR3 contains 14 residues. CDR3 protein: CASSFGGVTDTQYF. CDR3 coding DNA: TGCGCCAGCAGCTTCGGGGGGGTCACAGATACGCAGTATTTT.

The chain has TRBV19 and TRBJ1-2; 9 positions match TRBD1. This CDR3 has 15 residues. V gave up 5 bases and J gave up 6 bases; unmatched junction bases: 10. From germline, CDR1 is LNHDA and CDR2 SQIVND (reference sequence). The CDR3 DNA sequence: TGTGCCAGTAGTCTTTTGGGTGGACAGGGGAATGGCTACACCTTC. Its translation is CASSLLGGQGNGYTF. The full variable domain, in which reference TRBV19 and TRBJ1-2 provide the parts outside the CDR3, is DGGITQSPKYLFRKEGQNVTLSCEQNLNHDAMYWYRQDPGQGLRLIYYSQIVNDFQKGDIAEGYSVSREKKESFPLTVTSAQKNPTAFYLCASSLLGGQGNGYTFGSGTRLTVV.

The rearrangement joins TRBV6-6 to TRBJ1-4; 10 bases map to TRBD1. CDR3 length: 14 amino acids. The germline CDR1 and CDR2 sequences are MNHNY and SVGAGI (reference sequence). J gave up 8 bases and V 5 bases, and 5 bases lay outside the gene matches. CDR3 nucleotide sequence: TGTGCCAGCAGTGCCGGGACAGGGGACGAAAAACTGTTTTTT. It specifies CASSAGTGDEKLFF.

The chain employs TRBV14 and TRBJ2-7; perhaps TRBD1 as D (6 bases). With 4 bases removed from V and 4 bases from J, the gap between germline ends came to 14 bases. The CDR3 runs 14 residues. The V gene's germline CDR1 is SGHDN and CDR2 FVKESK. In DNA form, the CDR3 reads TGTGCCAGCAGCCGCCGGTGGGGGCCTTACGAGCAGTACTTC. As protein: CASSRRWGPYEQYF.

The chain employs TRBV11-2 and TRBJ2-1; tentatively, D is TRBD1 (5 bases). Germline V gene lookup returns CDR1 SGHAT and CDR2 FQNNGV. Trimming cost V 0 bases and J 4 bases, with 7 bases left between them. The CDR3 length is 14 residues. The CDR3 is CASSLDPGYNEQFF. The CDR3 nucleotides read TGTGCCAGCAGCTTAGACCCAGGGTACAATGAGCAGTTCTTC.

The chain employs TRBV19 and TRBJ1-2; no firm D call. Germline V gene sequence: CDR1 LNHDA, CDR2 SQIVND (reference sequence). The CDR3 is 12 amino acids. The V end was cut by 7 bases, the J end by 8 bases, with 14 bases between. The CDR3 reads CASTDGLGGYTF. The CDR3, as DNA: TGTGCCAGTACTGACGGACTGGGAGGCTACACCTTC.

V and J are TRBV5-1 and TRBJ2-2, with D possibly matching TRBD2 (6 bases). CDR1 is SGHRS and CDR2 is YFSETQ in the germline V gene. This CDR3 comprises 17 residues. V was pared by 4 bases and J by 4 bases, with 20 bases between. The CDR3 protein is CASSLGPAGPSTGELFF. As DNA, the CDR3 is TGCGCCAGCAGCCTGGGACCCGCGGGGCCGAGCACCGGGGAGCTGTTTTTT.

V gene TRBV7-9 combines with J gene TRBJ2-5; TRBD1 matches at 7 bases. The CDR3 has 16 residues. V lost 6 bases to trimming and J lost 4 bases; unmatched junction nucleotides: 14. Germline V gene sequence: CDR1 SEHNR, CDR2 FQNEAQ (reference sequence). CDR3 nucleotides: TGTGCCAGCAGTCTAGGGGGAAGGGGGCTGAGAGAGACCCAGTACTTC. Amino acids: CASSLGGRGLRETQYF.

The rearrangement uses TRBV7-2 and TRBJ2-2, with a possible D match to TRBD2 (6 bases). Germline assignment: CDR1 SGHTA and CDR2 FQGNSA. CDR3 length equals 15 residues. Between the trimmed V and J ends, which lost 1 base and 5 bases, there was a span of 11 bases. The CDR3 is CASSLDRGWTGELFF. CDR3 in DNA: TGTGCCAGCAGCTTAGATCGGGGGTGGACCGGGGAGCTGTTTTTT.

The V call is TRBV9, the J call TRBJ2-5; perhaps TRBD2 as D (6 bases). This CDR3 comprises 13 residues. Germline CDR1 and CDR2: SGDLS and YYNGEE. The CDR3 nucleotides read TGTGTCATAGACGTCGGGGGCCAAGAGACCCAGTACTTC. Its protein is CVIDVGGQETQYF.

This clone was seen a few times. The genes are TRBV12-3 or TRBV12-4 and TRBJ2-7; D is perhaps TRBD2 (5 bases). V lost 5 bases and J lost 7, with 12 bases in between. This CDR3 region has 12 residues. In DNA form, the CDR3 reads TGTGCCAGCAGTCTAGGACTGTTGGAGCAGTACTTC. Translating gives CASSLGLLEQYF.

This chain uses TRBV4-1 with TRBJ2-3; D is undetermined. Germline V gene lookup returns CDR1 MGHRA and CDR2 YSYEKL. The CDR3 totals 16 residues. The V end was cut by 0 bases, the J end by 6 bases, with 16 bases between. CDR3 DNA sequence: TGCGCCAGCAGCCAAGATCTTGCAGTATCCCTCGATACGCAGTATTTT. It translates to CASSQDLAVSLDTQYF.